The T cell receptor beta chain described here comes from a study of cytomegalovirus exposure and HLA in healthy donors. Sequencing was performed with immunoSEQ multiplex PCR; in TCRdb, only in-frame clones are kept and a portion is missing. The sample records fewer than 200,000 clones, 84% being singletons. Germline V gene sequence: CDR1 SGHNT, CDR2 YYREEE (reference sequence). V lost 7 bases to trimming and J lost 4 bases; unmatched junction nucleotides: 8. The CDR3 totals 14 residues. Regarding this clone: What it recognizes is unknown.

General observations from the study: Most TCR sequences were uncommon, yet certain public TCRs appeared in many donors.

The sequence was collected from a young woman in good health and CMV-seropositive. Source material: PBMCs. This rearrangement joins TRBV5-4 to TRBJ2-1; 7 nucleotides line up with TRBD2. DNA for the CDR3: TGTGCCAGCGGCCGGGACTACCGATACAATGAGCAGTTCTTC. Its translation: CASGRDYRYNEQFF.